One and the same sample provided the 24 T cell receptor beta chains below, sequenced in a study of blood T cell repertoires in COVID-19. The repertoire was sequenced with immunoSEQ multiplex PCR; TCRdb's copy has only in-frame clones and lacks some. The table lists approximately 110,000 clones, approximately 90% of them singletons. The sample consisted of peripheral blood. The receptors here all came from a man aged 50-60 years with COVID-19, enrolled during active disease.

The chain employs TRBV3-1 (or the pseudogene TRBV3-2) and TRBJ2-1; the match to TRBD2 covers 7 bases. Germline CDR1 and CDR2: LGHDT and YNNKEL (reference sequence). Trimming cost V 6 bases and J 2 bases; bases outside gene matches: 4. The CDR3 is 14 residues long. DNA for the CDR3: TGTGCCAGCAGTCCGAGCGGGACCTACAATGAGCAGTTCTTC. Its translation is CASSPSGTYNEQFF.

The table lists this clone with a count of one. This chain links TRBV5-3 with TRBJ2-3; 9 bases agree with TRBD2. TRBV5-3 carries the ORF label, with uncertain function. The CDR3 is 16 residues long. With 4 bases clipped from V and 4 bases from J, the junction kept 10 bases outside the gene matches. The CDR3 region has the DNA TGTGCCAGAAGCAACTGGATAGCGGGAGTAGCAGATACGCAGTATTTT. Translating gives CARSNWIAGVADTQYF.

The V gene is TRBV6-1, the J gene TRBJ2-7; the match to TRBD1 covers 8 bases. Unmatched junction bases numbered 5, after V lost 4 bases and J lost 3 bases. Germline CDR1 MNHNS, CDR2 SASEGT. The CDR3 runs 14 residues. This CDR3 reads CASSGAGGNYEQYV. Here the CDR3 DNA reads TGTGCCAGCAGTGGGGCAGGGGGCAACTACGAGCAGTACGTC.

This chain links TRBV19 with TRBJ1-5; D is undetermined. Germline loops: CDR1 LNHDA, CDR2 SQIVND (reference sequence). The CDR3 has 14 amino acids. V lost 1 base, J lost 1 base, and 5 bases lay in between. CDR3 sequence: CASSIGSSNQPQHF. For the CDR3, the DNA is TGTGCCAGTAGTATAGGTAGCAGCAATCAGCCCCAGCATTTT.

V usage is TRBV12-2 and J usage is TRBJ2-3; TRBD1, as called in the table, went unchecked against the DNA. TRBV12-2 is described as a pseudogene. CDR3 length equals 16 residues. The CDR3 is CASRLVGAPTVDTQYF. CDR3 sequence (DNA): TGTGCAAGTCGCTTAGTTGGGGCCCCTACGGTAGATACGCAGTATTTT.

The rearrangement joins TRBV6-6 to TRBJ2-5, with D perhaps TRBD1 (5 bases). Trimming took off 0 bases at V and 2 bases at J, with 13 bases between the two ends. Germline CDR1 and CDR2: MNHNY and SVGAGI (reference sequence). The CDR3 consists of 16 residues. CDR3: CASSYSGNGQQETQYF. For the CDR3, the DNA is TGTGCCAGCAGTTACTCGGGTAACGGACAACAAGAGACCCAGTACTTC.

The rearrangement links TRBV29-1 to TRBJ2-1, with D perhaps matching TRBD1 (5 bases). The V gene lost 3 bases and the J gene lost 2 bases, with 8 bases spanning the gap. This CDR3 contains 13 residues. Germline V gives CDR1 SQVTM, CDR2 ANQGSEA. In DNA, the CDR3 is TGCAGCGTTGAGGTGGGGCCCTACAATGAGCAGTTCTTC. Its protein product is CSVEVGPYNEQFF.

The chain uses TRBV19 and TRBJ1-3; D is possibly TRBD1 (5 bases). This CDR3 is built from 14 residues. CDR1 and CDR2 (germline): LNHDA, SQIVND (reference sequence). V was trimmed by 8 bases and J by 0 bases, leaving 11 bases between them. The CDR3 DNA is TGTGCCAGTGGTCCAACAGGCTCTGGAAACACCATATATTTT. Protein sequence: CASGPTGSGNTIYF. Full variable domain (remainder filled in from reference TRBV19 and TRBJ1-3): DGGITQSPKYLFRKEGQNVTLSCEQNLNHDAMYWYRQDPGQGLRLIYYSQIVNDFQKGDIAEGYSVSREKKESFPLTVTSAQKNPTAFYLCASGPTGSGNTIYFGEGSWLTVV.

V gene TRBV30 combines with J gene TRBJ2-3; D uncertain. The CDR3 covers 16 residues. Looked up from germline, CDR1 is GTSNPN and CDR2 is SVGIG (reference sequence). V dropped 0 bases and J dropped 0 bases, with 13 bases sitting between them. This chain's CDR3 is CAWSVPPAPSTDTQYF. CDR3 nucleotides: TGTGCCTGGAGTGTGCCGCCAGCGCCTAGCACAGATACGCAGTATTTT.

The rearrangement joins TRBV6-5 to TRBJ1-6; D not certain. CDR3 length: 14 amino acids. Germline CDR1 reads MNHEY; CDR2 reads SVGAGI. V was shortened by 7 bases and J by 5 bases, with 12 bases between the two germline ends. In nucleotides, the CDR3 is TGTGCCAGCACTCCCAGGATTGATAATTCACCCCTCCACTTT. Translated, it gives CASTPRIDNSPLHF.

This chain links TRBV5-5 with TRBJ2-5; 7 bases fit TRBD1. V shed 2 bases, J shed 2 bases, and the junction held 3 bases outside the gene matches. Germline V CDR1 and CDR2: SGHKS, YYEKEE (reference sequence). The CDR3 totals 14 residues. The CDR3 spells CASSFPGGQETQYF. The CDR3 DNA reads as TGTGCCAGCAGCTTTCCAGGGGGTCAAGAGACCCAGTACTTC.

This clone appeared once. The chain is built from TRBV6-5 and TRBJ1-2; possibly TRBD1 for D (6 bases). Germline V gene data show CDR1 as MNHEY and CDR2 as SVGAGI. V was shortened by 6 bases and J by 1 base, with 9 bases between the two germline ends. The CDR3 is 13 amino acids. The CDR3 region has the DNA TGTGCCAGCAGCCGACAGGTTAACTATGGCTACACCTTC. Translating it yields CASSRQVNYGYTF.

With respect to this clone: Mismatch with germline at one junction end may stem from a read error. The genes are TRBV10-2 and TRBJ1-4, with 11 bases lining up with TRBD1. Per germline, CDR1 WSHSY and CDR2 SAAADI. The CDR3 covers 12 residues. The CDR3 bases are TGCGCCAGCAGTGAGGAGGGGACAGGGGGGATTTTT. Translated, it gives CASSEEGTGGIF.

The V and J genes are TRBV7-2 and TRBJ1-5; D is unresolved. Germline CDR1 SGHTA, CDR2 FQGNSA. The CDR3 consists of 13 residues. Between the trimmed V and J ends, which lost 1 base and 5 bases, there was a span of 6 bases. This CDR3 reads CASSLGPHQPQHF. The DNA for the CDR3 is TGTGCCAGCAGCTTAGGGCCCCATCAGCCCCAGCATTTT.

CDR3 coding DNA: TGTGCCAGCAGCTTAGTGGTGACTAGCGGGACAAATGAGCAGTTCTTC. This translates into CASSLVVTSGTNEQFF. The chain employs TRBV7-6 and TRBJ2-1, with 11 bases aligning to TRBD2. CDR1 and CDR2 from the germline V gene are SGHVS and FNYEAQ. The V gene end was trimmed by 1 base and the J gene end by 7 bases; junction bases not matched to a gene: 6. This CDR3 region has 16 residues.

This clone has only one observation. The chain uses TRBV6-1 and TRBJ1-5; tentatively, D is TRBD1 (5 bases). V lost 2 bases, J lost 7 bases, and 21 bases lay in between. CDR1 is MNHNS and CDR2 is SASEGT in the germline V gene. The CDR3 is made up of 17 amino acids. The CDR3 DNA reads as TGTGCCAGCAGTGAAAGCAGGGACTGGCAACCAGGGCAGCCCCAGCATTTT. This encodes CASSESRDWQPGQPQHF.

This chain uses TRBV28 with TRBJ1-5; unclear D gene. Germline V gives CDR1 MDHEN, CDR2 SYDVKM. V shed 3 bases and J shed 6 bases, with 21 bases lying between them. The CDR3 covers 17 residues. This CDR3 is CASSFRFGWAGRQPQHF. The DNA for the CDR3 is TGTGCCAGCAGTTTCCGTTTCGGATGGGCCGGTCGTCAGCCCCAGCATTTT.

The rearrangement uses TRBV6-6 and TRBJ2-1, with TRBD2 matching 7 bases. Germline V gene data show CDR1 as MNHNY and CDR2 as SVGAGI (reference sequence). There are 13 residues in the CDR3. Trimming cost V 8 bases and J 6 bases; bases outside gene matches: 7. CDR3 in DNA: TGTGCCAGCTCGGGAGGTCAGCTCAATGAGCAGTTCTTC. Translation gives CASSGGQLNEQFF.

The chain recombines TRBV20-1 with TRBJ1-1, with D tentatively TRBD1 (6 bases). CDR3 size: 11 residues. The germline CDR1 and CDR2 sequences are DFQATT and SNEGSKA (reference sequence). V lost 6 bases and J 5 bases, leaving 10 bases between the germline ends. The CDR3 sequence is CSARTETEAFF. The CDR3 nucleotides are TGCAGTGCACGGACAGAAACTGAAGCTTTCTTT.

This clone was picked up one time. The gene calls are TRBV20-1 and TRBJ1-3; D is undetermined. The ends were cut back, 3 bases at V and 2 bases at J, with 11 bases in the middle. This CDR3 has 14 residues. CDR1 DFQATT and CDR2 SNEGSKA come from the germline V gene (reference sequence). The CDR3 region is CSASIRTPGNTIYF. In DNA form, the CDR3 reads TGCAGTGCTAGTATCCGTACTCCTGGAAACACCATATATTTT.

V is TRBV30 and J is TRBJ2-7; TRBD2 aligns across 10 bases. V lost 1 base and J lost 11; bases outside the gene matches: 2. This CDR3 has 11 residues. Germline V CDR1 and CDR2: GTSNPN, SVGIG (reference sequence). DNA for the CDR3: TGTGCCTGGAGTGCCGGACTAGCGGAGTACTTC. Amino acid sequence: CAWSAGLAEYF.

V gene TRBV20-1 combines with J gene TRBJ2-5; D unclear. Trimming left V 0 bases short and J 6 bases short, with 5 bases between. Germline CDR1 DFQATT, CDR2 SNEGSKA (reference sequence). The CDR3 sequence is 11 residues long. CDR3 residues: CSARDLKTQYF. CDR3 nucleotides: TGCAGTGCTAGAGATTTAAAGACCCAGTACTTC.

CDR3 residues: CASGRRGTNEKLFF. The CDR3 DNA reads as TGTGCCAGCGGACGCAGGGGAACTAATGAAAAACTGTTTTTT. V and J are TRBV9 and TRBJ1-4, with D maybe TRBD1 (6 bases). Germline loops: CDR1 SGDLS, CDR2 YYNGEE. V lost 7 bases, J lost 1 base, and 11 bases lay in between. CDR3 length equals 14 residues.

The rearrangement joins TRBV7-2 to TRBJ2-5; the D gene is possibly TRBD2 (6 bases). The CDR3 runs to 14 residues. From germline, CDR1 is SGHTA and CDR2 FQGNSA. The V end was cut by 1 base, the J end by 2 bases, with 8 bases between. For the CDR3, the DNA is TGTGCCAGCAGCTTAGGAGGAGGGCAAGAGACCCAGTACTTC. Encoded protein: CASSLGGGQETQYF.